This TCR beta chain appears in the sequencing data of a study of blood T cell repertoires in COVID-19. Study details: Researchers got acute and convalescent COVID-19 samples from the United States, Italy and Spain.

Assay: immunoSEQ multiplex PCR; the TCRdb copy retains only in-frame clones and omits some. The profile shows about 190,000 clones, less than 85% of them singletons. Germline values: CDR1 SGHNT, CDR2 YYREEE (reference sequence). V was pared by 4 bases and J by 2 bases, with 17 bases between. This CDR3 has 16 residues. This clone was seen only a few times. This sequence originates from a man between 50 and 59 years old who had recovered from COVID-19. Sequenced material: peripheral blood. This chain joins TRBV5-4 and TRBJ2-3; D perhaps matches TRBD1 (5 bases). DNA of the CDR3: TGTGCCAGCAGCCCGGCCGAGACAGTGAACACAGATACGCAGTATTTT. Residues: CASSPAETVNTDTQYF.